This T cell receptor beta chain is from a study of blood T cell repertoires in COVID-19. The method was immunoSEQ multiplex PCR; TCRdb's version includes in-frame clones alone and lacks a portion of them. The sample holds around 200,000 clones, 85% seen once. The V gene's germline CDR1 is SQVTM and CDR2 ANQGSEA. This CDR3 is built from 15 residues. V lost 7 bases, J lost 5 bases, and 14 bases stayed unmatched. Individuals drawn from around 24 US areas were about 18 to 90 years old. The chain carries TRBV29-1 and TRBJ2-5; 9 bases map to TRBD1. This TCR was sampled from a man aged 40-49 years who had recovered from COVID-19. Material for sequencing was PBMCs or T cells enriched from blood (not recorded which). The CDR3 here is CSAPRPGTGFETQYF. The DNA of the CDR3 is TGCAGCGCCCCGCGTCCCGGGACAGGGTTCGAGACCCAGTACTTC.